This T cell receptor beta chain derives from a study of cytomegalovirus exposure and HLA in healthy donors. V lost 2 bases and J lost 6, with 17 bases in between. Germline V gene lookup returns CDR1 GTSNPN and CDR2 SVGIG (reference sequence). This CDR3 contains 14 residues. This clone has just a few counts. Amplification used 60 Vbeta primers and 13 Jbeta primers. The protocol was immunoSEQ multiplex PCR, while the TCRdb copy is restricted to in-frame clones and leaves out a portion. Of about 100,000 clones listed, around 79% are singletons. The TCR sequence derives from a man aged 60 to 75 in good health and CMV-seropositive. The chain joins TRBV30 to TRBJ2-7; weak D call: TRBD2 (6 bases). What was sequenced was PBMCs. CDR3 DNA sequence: TGTGCCTGGAGTAAATTGGGGGGAATCTCCGAGCAGTACTTC. This sequence encodes CAWSKLGGISEQYF.